The clone carrying this T cell receptor beta chain was seen a single time. Germline lookup yields CDR1 SGHNT and CDR2 YYREEE (reference sequence). The length of the CDR3 is 16 residues. The J segment lost 10 bases and the V segment lost 3 bases, leaving 19 bases of the junction unmatched. Followed over time, Seattle patients had been enrolled while infection was active. This sample stems from a study of blood T cell repertoires in COVID-19. Study background: Sites across the United States, Italy and Spain contributed samples from acute and convalescent COVID-19. The cDNA or gDNA used as material had been derived from T cells, B-cell-depleted T cells, or PBMCs.

The authors' processing: It was from reference gene primer amplification that nucleated cell counts were estimated. Using immunoSEQ multiplex PCR, the repertoire was profiled, and TCRdb retains in-frame clones only, with some absent. That table furnishes V, J and clone size, whereas the DNA furnished D and trimming. Of roughly 52,000 clones in the sample, roughly 86% were seen once. This chain joins TRBV5-4 and TRBJ2-7, with TRBD2 matching over 7 bases. The TCR was taken from a man aged 35-49 years with COVID-19, enrolled during active disease. Specimen: peripheral blood. CDR3 DNA sequence: TGTGCCAGCAGCTCGACTGCAGCGGGTTGGGGGGGGGACCAGTACTTC. Residues: CASSSTAAGWGGDQYF.